This T cell receptor beta chain was captured by sequencing in a study of cytomegalovirus exposure and HLA in healthy donors. CDR1 is ENHRY, CDR2 SYGVKD, per germline. The CDR3 totals 16 residues. V was pared by 4 bases and J by 3 bases, with 3 bases of the junction left unmatched. Overall study results and limits: Fewer N-insertions than the roughly 670-donor mean were reportedly shown by an Asian-associated ancestry cluster in a later analysis.

Comments on this clone: The target antigen is unknown.

A multiplex PCR was run with 60 Vbeta primers and 13 Jbeta primers. Profiling relied on immunoSEQ multiplex PCR, and the TCRdb table lists in-frame clones only, not all of them. The sample has about 150,000 clones, 68% seen once. The sample was PBMCs. This receptor was identified in a man aged 60-69 years in good health and CMV-seronegative. The gene calls are TRBV10-3 and TRBJ2-3, with 14 bases lining up with TRBD2. The chain's CDR3 is CAISVGLAGETDTQYF. CDR3 bases: TGTGCCATCAGTGTGGGACTAGCGGGAGAAACAGATACGCAGTATTTT.